These 28 T cell receptor beta chains originate from one sample sequenced in a study of regulatory T cells in long-lasting Graves disease. CDR3-region Arm-PCR and iRepertoire HTBI primers produced the TCR beta libraries. TCRdb redid the calling of the multiplex PCR reads with MiXCR, one entry per CDR3 protein. The profile shows 500,000 or so distinct CDR3 sequences, around 15% of them singletons. Time point reported: newly diagnosed GD, antithyroid drugs for less than 3 months. PBMC RNA served as the TCR library source. The same sample was also studied in work on T cells in Graves' hyperthyroidism and ophthalmopathy.

Sequenced here: peripheral blood mononuclear cells (PBMCs), sampled at new diagnosis, from a patient treated with antithyroid drugs. The receptors here all came from a man aged 35-49 years with Graves disease.

Many counts were recorded for this clonotype. V is TRBV12-3 or TRBV12-4 and J is TRBJ2-2; 8 nucleotides align to TRBD2. This CDR3 has 14 amino acids. V lost 7 bases to trimming and J lost 0 bases; unmatched junction nucleotides: 1. The CDR3 loop reads CASNGGANTGELFF. Written as DNA, the CDR3 is TGTGCCAGCAACGGGGGGGCGAACACCGGGGAGCTGTTTTTT.

At least ten counts were recorded for this clonotype. The gene calls are TRBV7-2 and TRBJ2-3; 7 bases line up with TRBD1. The CDR3 spans 16 residues. From germline, CDR1 is SGHTA and CDR2 FQGNSA. V was clipped by 4 bases and J by 0 bases; unmatched bases: 7. DNA for the CDR3: TGTGCCAGCAGCTCAGTAGGGACAGTGAGCACAGATACGCAGTATTTT. Translated, it gives CASSSVGTVSTDTQYF.

This clonotype was picked up many times. The V and J genes are TRBV28 and TRBJ1-2, with 7 bases lining up with TRBD1. This CDR3 region has 14 residues. Germline CDR1 is MDHEN and CDR2 is SYDVKM. Unmatched junction bases numbered 6, after V lost 4 bases and J lost 4 bases. The CDR3 coding sequence is TGTGCCAGCAGTTCGACAGGGATGGGCTATGGCTACACCTTC. This sequence encodes CASSSTGMGYGYTF.

This clonotype has at least ten counts. V and J are TRBV2 and TRBJ2-2; no firm D call. The V end lost 7 bases, the J end lost 7 bases, and 13 bases lay between the germline ends. This CDR3 has 13 amino acids. Germline V gives CDR1 SNHLY, CDR2 FYNNEI. CDR3 sequence (DNA): TGTGCCAGCACCCCGGTGACTGGCGGGGAGCTGTTTTTT. Residues: CASTPVTGGELFF.

This clonotype came up many times. J is TRBJ1-1 and V is TRBV2; D is unresolved. V was trimmed by 2 bases and J by 0 bases, leaving 10 bases between them. This CDR3 region has 15 residues. The germline gives CDR1 SNHLY, CDR2 FYNNEI. The CDR3 DNA reads TGTGCCAGCAGTGAATCAATTCCCATGAACACTGAAGCTTTCTTT. Its translation: CASSESIPMNTEAFF.

This clonotype was picked up many times. The J gene is TRBJ2-1, the V gene TRBV20-1; 10 nucleotides agree with TRBD2. The CDR3 contains 16 residues. Germline assignment: CDR1 DFQATT and CDR2 SNEGSKA (reference sequence). The junction had 12 bases not matched to a gene; V was cut back by 0 bases and J by 10 bases. For the CDR3, the DNA is TGCAGTGCTAGAGATGTCGCTAGCGGGAGTCTGAGAGAGCAGTTCTTC. Translated, it gives CSARDVASGSLREQFF.

In regard to this clonotype: At one end the junction does not follow the germline gene, possibly because of a read error. As DNA, the CDR3 is TGTGCCAGCAGTTACTCGATAGGATCCCCCTACGAGCAGCACTTC. It codes for CASSYSIGSPYEQHF. The chain combines TRBV6-2 or TRBV6-3 with TRBJ2-7; the D is unclear. This CDR3 has 15 amino acids. CDR1 and CDR2 (germline): MNHEY, SVGEGT.

The gene calls are TRBV19 and TRBJ2-7, with TRBD2 matching 10 bases. Trimming removed 5 bases from V and 4 bases from J; junction bases left unmatched: 2. The CDR3 is 13 amino acids. Germline-derived CDR1 and CDR2 are LNHDA and SQIVND (reference sequence). In nucleotides, the CDR3 is TGTGCCAGTAGTGGACTAGCGGATTACGAGCAGTACTTC. It encodes CASSGLADYEQYF.

The chain uses TRBV9 and TRBJ2-3; TRBD2 aligns across 11 bases. V was pared by 2 bases and J by 4 bases, with 6 bases of the junction left unmatched. The CDR3 length is 16 residues. Germline CDR1 reads SGDLS; CDR2 reads YYNGEE. The CDR3 loop reads CASSVYWGLAADTQYF. The CDR3 DNA reads as TGTGCCAGCAGCGTGTACTGGGGACTAGCGGCAGATACGCAGTATTTT.

The chain combines TRBV6-5 with TRBJ2-3; 7 bases match TRBD2. Unmatched junction bases numbered 2, after V lost 2 bases and J lost 0 bases. Per germline, CDR1 MNHEY and CDR2 SVGAGI. This CDR3 comprises 15 residues. CDR3 loop: CASSYRSGSTDTQYF. The CDR3 coding sequence is TGTGCCAGCAGTTACCGTAGCGGGAGCACAGATACGCAGTATTTT.

This clonotype has ten or more counts. V and J are TRBV5-4 and TRBJ2-3, with 10 bases aligning to TRBD2. Trimming removed 1 base from V and 3 bases from J; junction bases left unmatched: 5. Germline V gives CDR1 SGHNT, CDR2 YYREEE (reference sequence). This CDR3 comprises 16 residues. CDR3 residues: CASSLWTSGRTDTQYF. The CDR3 coding sequence is TGTGCCAGCAGCTTGTGGACTAGCGGAAGAACAGATACGCAGTATTTT.

This clonotype showed up many times. The chain couples TRBV29-1 to TRBJ2-7; a possible D gene is TRBD2 (6 bases). Per germline, CDR1 SQVTM and CDR2 ANQGSEA. Trimming removed 4 bases from V and 1 base from J, with 17 bases in between. The CDR3 has 15 residues. Written as DNA, the CDR3 is TGCAGCGTTGTCGGGACTCCGCTAGGGTCCTACGAGCAGTACTTC. Translated: CSVVGTPLGSYEQYF.

This clonotype was observed many times. The chain has TRBV5-1 and TRBJ2-7, with 8 positions matching TRBD2. CDR3 length equals 15 residues. Germline CDR1 reads SGHRS; CDR2 reads YFSETQ. Germline trimming cut 4 bases from V and 2 bases from J; bases unmatched to any gene: 8. This CDR3 is CASSLEVAGTYEQYF. CDR3 sequence (DNA): TGCGCCAGCAGCCTGGAGGTAGCGGGGACCTACGAGCAGTACTTC.

This clonotype was detected a few times. The gene calls are TRBV6-2 or TRBV6-3 and TRBJ2-7, with a possible D match to TRBD2 (5 bases). CDR3 length: 13 amino acids. CDR1 is MNHEY and CDR2 is SVGEGT in the germline V gene. The V and J ends lost 8 bases and 7 bases respectively, with 18 bases between them. The CDR3 protein is CASSQEAAVEQYF. The CDR3, as DNA: TGTGCCAGCTCCCAGGAGGCGGCCGTGGAGCAGTACTTC.

This clonotype was seen repeatedly, ten times or more. V usage is TRBV20-1 and J usage is TRBJ2-5; 7 nucleotides line up with TRBD1. CDR3 length equals 13 residues. Germline V gene lookup returns CDR1 DFQATT and CDR2 SNEGSKA (reference sequence). Losses at the gene ends were 5 bases for V and 2 bases for J; bases not matched to a gene: 5. CDR3 sequence reads: CSASGTEQETQYF. The DNA of the CDR3 is TGCAGTGCTTCCGGGACAGAACAAGAGACCCAGTACTTC.

The gene calls are TRBV28 and TRBJ2-7; 8 bases match TRBD2. V shed 6 bases and J 5 bases; nucleotides not matched to a gene: 9. This CDR3 is 14 amino acids long. The germline CDR1 and CDR2 sequences are MDHEN and SYDVKM. The CDR3 region has the DNA TGTGCCAGCAGCCTGAGGCTAGCGGGTAACGAGCAGTACTTC. It codes for CASSLRLAGNEQYF.

This clonotype was seen many times. This chain connects TRBV6-2 or TRBV6-3 to TRBJ1-2, with a weak D call TRBD1 (6 bases). CDR3 length equals 13 residues. V lost 0 bases and J 8 bases, leaving 10 bases between the germline ends. The germline CDR1 and CDR2 sequences are MNHEY and SVGEGT. The CDR3 sequence is CASSYSTGEGYTF. CDR3 sequence (DNA): TGTGCCAGCAGTTACTCGACAGGAGAGGGCTACACCTTC.

The chain carries TRBV14 and TRBJ2-7, with no clear D. CDR3 size: 13 residues. Germline loops: CDR1 SGHDN, CDR2 FVKESK. The germline V and J ends were trimmed by 3 bases and 7 bases, with 13 bases remaining between them. The CDR3, as DNA: TGTGCCAGCAGCCATCAAGGACCGGGTGAGCAGTACTTC. This codes for CASSHQGPGEQYF. Looking up the rest from reference TRBV14 and TRBJ2-7 gives the full variable domain: EAGVTQFPSHSVIEKGQTVTLRCDPISGHDNLYWYRRVMGKEIKFLLHFVKESKQDESGMPNNRFLAERTGGTYSTLKVQPAELEDSGVYFCASSHQGPGEQYFGPGTRLTVT.

The gene calls are TRBV5-1 and TRBJ2-7; TRBD1 agrees at 7 bases. Trimming cost V 0 bases and J 6 bases; bases outside gene matches: 6. The CDR3 runs to 14 residues. CDR1 and CDR2 (germline): SGHRS, YFSETQ. CDR3 sequence reads: CASSLGQGPGEQYF. In DNA form, the CDR3 reads TGCGCCAGCAGCTTGGGACAGGGTCCGGGCGAGCAGTACTTC.

The chain recombines TRBV28 with TRBJ1-3; TRBD1 is a possible D gene (6 bases). CDR1 and CDR2 from the germline V gene are MDHEN and SYDVKM. CDR3 size: 15 residues. V lost 6 bases to trimming and J lost 4 bases, with 16 bases between them. The CDR3 region has the DNA TGTGCCAGCAGCTCCGGACAGACGGGGGGAAACACCATATATTTT. This translates into CASSSGQTGGNTIYF.

In this sample, this clonotype turned up many times. The chain is built from TRBV12-3 or TRBV12-4 and TRBJ2-5; D is perhaps TRBD1 (5 bases). The CDR3 runs to 15 residues. V was clipped by 5 bases and J by 6 bases, with 19 bases between them. The CDR3 loop is CASSPTAARVQTQYF. The CDR3 DNA sequence: TGTGCCAGCAGTCCCACCGCCGCCAGGGTGCAGACCCAGTACTTC.

The rearrangement links TRBV6-1 to TRBJ1-5; tentatively, D is TRBD1 (6 bases). This CDR3 contains 13 residues. Trimming removed 7 bases at V and 5 bases at J, with 12 bases between. From germline, CDR1 is MNHNS and CDR2 SASEGT. CDR3 protein: CASTTGRDQPQHF. CDR3 sequence (DNA): TGTGCCAGCACCACAGGGCGGGATCAGCCCCAGCATTTT.

This clonotype has at least ten counts. The chain is built from TRBV6-5 and TRBJ2-7, with 7 nucleotides matching TRBD1. Germline loops: CDR1 MNHEY, CDR2 SVGAGI. The CDR3 extends over 15 amino acids. The V gene end was trimmed by 2 bases and the J gene end by 0 bases; junction bases not matched to a gene: 4. This chain's CDR3 is CASSYGQDTSYEQYF. In DNA, the CDR3 is TGTGCCAGCAGTTACGGACAGGACACCTCCTACGAGCAGTACTTC.

The rearrangement links TRBV9 to TRBJ2-1, with 7 bases that match TRBD1. The CDR3 covers 15 residues. The germline CDR1 and CDR2 sequences are SGDLS and YYNGEE. V gave up 4 bases and J gave up 8 bases; unmatched junction bases: 12. CDR3 nucleotide sequence: TGTGCCAGCAGCTCGAGCAAGACAGGGTCCCATGAGCAGTTCTTC. It yields the protein CASSSSKTGSHEQFF.

The rearrangement uses TRBV19 and TRBJ1-2; 10 bases map to TRBD1. This CDR3 region has 14 residues. The junction had 5 bases not matched to a gene; V was cut back by 7 bases and J by 3 bases. CDR1 is LNHDA, CDR2 SQIVND, per germline (reference sequence). CDR3 nucleotides: TGTGCCAGTACCGGGACAGGGGACTACTATGGCTACACCTTC. Translating it yields CASTGTGDYYGYTF.

V and J are TRBV5-8 and TRBJ1-5; D unresolved. Per the germline V gene, CDR1 is SGHTS and CDR2 is YDEGEE. V lost 0 bases and J 4 bases, leaving 5 bases between the germline ends. This CDR3 has 13 amino acids. In DNA form, the CDR3 reads TGTGCCAGCAGCTTGGGGAAAAATCAGCCCCAGCATTTT. It yields the protein CASSLGKNQPQHF.

This clonotype occurred many times. The chain couples TRBV30 to TRBJ2-7; 11 bases are shared with TRBD2. The germline V gene has CDR1 GTSNPN and CDR2 SVGIG (reference sequence). The CDR3 sequence is 17 residues long. J lost 9 bases, V lost 4 bases, and 20 bases had no gene match. The chain's CDR3 is CAWKAPTSGLAAVAQYF. CDR3 nucleotide sequence: TGTGCCTGGAAAGCCCCAACCTCGGGACTAGCGGCCGTTGCGCAGTACTTC. The full variable domain, rest sourced from reference TRBV30 and TRBJ2-7, is SQTIHQWPATLVQPVGSPLSLECTVEGTSNPNLYWYRQAAGRGLQLLFYSVGIGQISSEVPQNLSASRPQDRQFILSSKKLLLSDSGFYLCAWKAPTSGLAAVAQYFGPGTRLTVT.

This clonotype was detected many times. One end of the junction varies from germline; a read error may be responsible. The chain employs TRBV5-1 and TRBJ1-1, with D possibly TRBD1 on 6 matching bases. Germline V gene sequence: CDR1 SGHRS, CDR2 YFSETQ. The length of the CDR3 is 14 residues. CDR3 amino acids: CASSLRGRNTEAFF. For the CDR3, the DNA is TGTGCCAGCAGCTTACGGGGGCGGAACACTGAAGCTTTCTTT.